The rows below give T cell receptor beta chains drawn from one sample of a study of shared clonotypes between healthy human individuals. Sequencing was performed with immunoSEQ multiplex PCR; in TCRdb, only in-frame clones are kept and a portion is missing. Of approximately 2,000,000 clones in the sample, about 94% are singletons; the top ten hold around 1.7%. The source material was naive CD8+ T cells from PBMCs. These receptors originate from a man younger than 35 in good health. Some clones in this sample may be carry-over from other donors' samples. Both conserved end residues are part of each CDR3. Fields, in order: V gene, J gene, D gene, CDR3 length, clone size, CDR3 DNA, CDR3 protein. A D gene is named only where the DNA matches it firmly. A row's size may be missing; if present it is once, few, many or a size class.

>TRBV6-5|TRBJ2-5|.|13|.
TGTGCCAGCAGTTACTCGGTGGGGGAGACCCAGTACTTC
CASSYSVGETQYF
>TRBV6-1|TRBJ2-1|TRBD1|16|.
TGTGCCAGCAGTGAAGAGGTCAGGGGGCTTTGGCATGAGCAGTTCTTC
CASSEEVRGLWHEQFF
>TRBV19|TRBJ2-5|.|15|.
TGTGCCAGTAGTATACATCGCAGTGGATTACTAACCCAGTACTTC
CASSIHRSGLLTQYF
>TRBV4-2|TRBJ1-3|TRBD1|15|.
TGTGCCAGCAGCCTAGACAGGGCGGCTGGAAACACCATATATTTT
CASSLDRAAGNTIYF
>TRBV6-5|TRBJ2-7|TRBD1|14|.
TGTGCCAGCAGTTACCTCAGGACAGGGTACGAGCAGTACTTC
CASSYLRTGYEQYF
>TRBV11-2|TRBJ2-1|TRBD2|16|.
TGTGCCAGCAGCGATAGGGCCGGGACTAGCGATAATGAGCAGTTCTTC
CASSDRAGTSDNEQFF
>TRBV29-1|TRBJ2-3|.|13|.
TGCAGCGTTGAAGGGGGGATCACAGATACGCAGTATTTT
CSVEGGITDTQYF
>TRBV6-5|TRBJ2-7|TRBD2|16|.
TGTGCCAGCAGTTCCCCGCGACTAGCGGAGCCCTACGAGCAGTACTTC
CASSSPRLAEPYEQYF
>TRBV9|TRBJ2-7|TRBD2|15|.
TGTGCCAGCAGCGTAGTTAGCGGGCCGGCCTACGAGCAGTACTTC
CASSVVSGPAYEQYF
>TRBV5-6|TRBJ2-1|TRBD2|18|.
TGTGCCAGCAGCCCACCCGTGACTAGCGGGAGTCCCTACAATGAGCAGTTCTTC
CASSPPVTSGSPYNEQFF
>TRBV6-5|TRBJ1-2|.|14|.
TGTGCCAGCAGTTACTCCTTAGCCTATAATGGCTACACCTTC
CASSYSLAYNGYTF
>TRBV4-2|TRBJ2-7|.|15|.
TGTGCCAGCAGCCAAGAGGCCAGGCCCTCCTACGAGCAGTACTTC
CASSQEARPSYEQYF
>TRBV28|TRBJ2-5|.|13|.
TGTGCCAGCAAAATGGGGCCCCAAGAGACCCAGTACTTC
CASKMGPQETQYF
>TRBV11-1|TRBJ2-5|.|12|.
TGTGCCAGCAGCTTAGTTCTAGAGACCCAGTACTTC
CASSLVLETQYF
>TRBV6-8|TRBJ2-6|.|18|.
TGTGCCAGCAGTTACTCGGCACGGTCGAGCTCTGGGGCCAACGTCCTGACTTTC
CASSYSARSSSGANVLTF
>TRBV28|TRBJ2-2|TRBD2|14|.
TGTGCCAGCACCTTAGCGGGAGGGCCCGGGGAGCTGTTTTTT
CASTLAGGPGELFF
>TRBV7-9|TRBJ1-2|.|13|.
TGTGCCAGCAGCTTAGGAAGGGACGATGGCTACACCTTC
CASSLGRDDGYTF
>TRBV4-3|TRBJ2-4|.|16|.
TGCGCCAGCAGTCAGGTGCTAGGAGTAGGCAAAAACATTCAGTACTTC
CASSQVLGVGKNIQYF
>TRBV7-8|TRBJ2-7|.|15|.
TGTGCCAGCGGGACCGGTCCGGTGAGCTCCTACGAGCAGTACTTC
CASGTGPVSSYEQYF
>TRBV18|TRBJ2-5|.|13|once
TGTGCCAGCTCACCTAGCGTCTGGGAGACCCAGTACTTC
CASSPSVWETQYF
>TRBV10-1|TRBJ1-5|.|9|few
TGCGCCAGCAGTGCCTTCACTCATTTT
CASSAFTHF
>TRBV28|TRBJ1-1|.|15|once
TGTGCCAGCAGTCCGAACATGGGGGACCAGACTGAAGCTTTCTTT
CASSPNMGDQTEAFF
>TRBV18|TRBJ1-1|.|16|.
TGTGCCAGCTCACCACCAGGGATTTTTCAGGGCACTGAAGCTTTCTTT
CASSPPGIFQGTEAFF
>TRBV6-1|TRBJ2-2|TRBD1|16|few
TGTGCCAGCAGTGAATGGGGGACAGGAGGAACCGGGGAGCTGTTTTTT
CASSEWGTGGTGELFF
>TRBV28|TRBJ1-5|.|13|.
TGTGCCAGCAGTTTTGGGGAAGGTCAGCCCCAGCATTTT
CASSFGEGQPQHF
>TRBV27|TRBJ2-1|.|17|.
TGTGCCAGCAGCCCATCCCTAGTAGCAGAATACTACAATGAGCAGTTCTTC
CASSPSLVAEYYNEQFF
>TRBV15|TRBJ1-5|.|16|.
TGTGCCACCAGCAGAGATGGACAGCTCCTCAATCAGCCCCAGCATTTT
CATSRDGQLLNQPQHF
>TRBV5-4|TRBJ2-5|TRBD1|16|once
TGTGCCAGCAGCTTGGATGGCAGGGGGCGCGTTGAGACCCAGTACTTC
CASSLDGRGRVETQYF
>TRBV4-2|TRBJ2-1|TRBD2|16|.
TGTGCCAGCAGCCAAGAGGGGGCTAGCGGGAGCTATGAGCAGTTCTTC
CASSQEGASGSYEQFF
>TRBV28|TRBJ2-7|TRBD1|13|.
TGTGCCAGCAGTTTCAGGGGGCGGCACGAGCAGTACTTC
CASSFRGRHEQYF
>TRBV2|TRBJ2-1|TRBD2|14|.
TGTGCCAGCAATCCGGGACTAGCGGGCAATGAGCAGTTCTTC
CASNPGLAGNEQFF
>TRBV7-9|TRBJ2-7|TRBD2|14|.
TGTGCCAGCAGCCCAGCGGGAGGAGTCTACGAGCAGTACTTC
CASSPAGGVYEQYF
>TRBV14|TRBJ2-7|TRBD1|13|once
TGTGCCAGCAGCCAACCACAGGGGGTCGAGCAGTACTTC
CASSQPQGVEQYF
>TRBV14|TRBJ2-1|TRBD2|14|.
TGTGCCAGCAGCCAGACTAGCGGGTTGAATGAGCAGTTCTTC
CASSQTSGLNEQFF
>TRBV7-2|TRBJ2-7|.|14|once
TGTGCCAGCAGCTTATTCTGGGCAGCCTCCGAGCAGTACTTC
CASSLFWAASEQYF
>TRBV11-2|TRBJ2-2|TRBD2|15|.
TGTGCCAGCAGCATCGGGACTATAAACACCGGGGAGCTGTTTTTT
CASSIGTINTGELFF
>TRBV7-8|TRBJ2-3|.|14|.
TGTGCCAGCAGACCGAATCGACGGGGGGATACGCAGTATTTT
CASRPNRRGDTQYF
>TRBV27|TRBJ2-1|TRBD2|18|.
TGTGCCAGCAGTTTTCGGAAACTAGCGGGAGCGTCCTACAATGAGCAGTTCTTC
CASSFRKLAGASYNEQFF
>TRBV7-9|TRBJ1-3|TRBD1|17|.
TGTGCCAGCAAGGACAGGCCTGAACGGCTCTTTGGAAACACCATATATTTT
CASKDRPERLFGNTIYF
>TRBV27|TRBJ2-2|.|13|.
TGTGCCAGCAGTCTCCGGGGCAACGGGGAGCTGTTTTTT
CASSLRGNGELFF
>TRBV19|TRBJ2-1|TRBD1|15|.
TGTGCCAGTAGTACCTCCGGGACAGAGTACAATGAGCAGTTCTTC
CASSTSGTEYNEQFF
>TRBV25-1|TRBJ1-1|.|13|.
TGTGCCAGCAGTGGGGGTTGGAGCACTGAAGCTTTCTTT
CASSGGWSTEAFF
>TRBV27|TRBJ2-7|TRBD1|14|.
TGTGCCAGCAGCTGGACAGGGCGCACCTACGAGCAGTACTTC
CASSWTGRTYEQYF
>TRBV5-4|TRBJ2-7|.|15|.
TGTGCCAGCAGACCGGAGGGGGGTCCCCGCTACGAGCAGTACTTC
CASRPEGGPRYEQYF
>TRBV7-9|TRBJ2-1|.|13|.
TGTGCCAGCCTGGGACGGTTCCACAATGAGCAGTTCTTC
CASLGRFHNEQFF
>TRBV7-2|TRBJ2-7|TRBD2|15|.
TGTGCCAGCAGCTTTTTAGGACTAGCGGCGCAGGAGCAGTACTTC
CASSFLGLAAQEQYF
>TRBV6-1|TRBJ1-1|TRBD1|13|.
TGTGCCAGCAGAGGAGGGGGCCGGACTGAAGCTTTCTTT
CASRGGGRTEAFF
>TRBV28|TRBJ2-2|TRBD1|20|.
TGTGCCAGCAGTTCCCGCCATATTTGGGACAGGGGCTTAGGCACCGGGGAGCTGTTTTTT
CASSSRHIWDRGLGTGELFF
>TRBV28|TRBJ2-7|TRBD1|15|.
TGTGCCAGCAGTTCCTCCCGGACAGGGGCCTACGAGCAGTACTTC
CASSSSRTGAYEQYF
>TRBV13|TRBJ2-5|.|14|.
TGTGCCAGCAGTTCCTGGGCTAGAGTGGAGACCCAGTACTTC
CASSSWARVETQYF
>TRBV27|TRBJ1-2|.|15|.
TGTGCCAGCAAGAGCTCCAGGGGCGAATTTGTTGGCTACACCTTC
CASKSSRGEFVGYTF
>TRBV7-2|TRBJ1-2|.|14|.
TGTGCCAGCAGCCACACGGGTGTAGGGAATGGCTACACCTTC
CASSHTGVGNGYTF
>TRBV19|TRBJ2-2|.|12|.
TGTGCCAGTACCAGCGACCGGGGGGAGCTGTTTTTT
CASTSDRGELFF
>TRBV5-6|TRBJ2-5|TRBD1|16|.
TGTGCCAGCAGCGTACTAGGACAGGAGATCCCAGAGACCCAGTACTTC
CASSVLGQEIPETQYF
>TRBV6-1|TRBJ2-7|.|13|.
TGTACCAGCACCCCGGGAAACTACTACGAGCAGTACTTC
CTSTPGNYYEQYF
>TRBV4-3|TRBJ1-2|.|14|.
TGCGCCAGCAGCCAAGATCCGACAGGAGCTTTACGCACCTTC
CASSQDPTGALRTF